This record concerns one TCR beta chain sequence. Its antigen is as yet unknown. The data belong to a study of cytomegalovirus exposure and HLA in healthy donors. Donors likely had unrecorded immune exposures despite being nominally healthy when sampled. The study's findings and limits: Highly shared sequence variants in one cluster were likely a sequencing artifact. The records held CMV serostatus as the only immune exposure information. The authors later found HLA-associated TCR beta chains more clonally expanded than equally common others.

Primers included in the PCR were 60 Vbeta and 13 Jbeta primers. The data were produced by immunoSEQ multiplex PCR, yet TCRdb's version contains in-frame clones alone and is incomplete. The sample has 160,000 or so clones, around 77% seen once. V was shortened by 2 bases and J by 4 bases, with 9 bases between the two germline ends. Germline assignment: CDR1 MNHNS and CDR2 SASEGT. This CDR3 has 14 residues. This sequence joins TRBV6-1 and TRBJ1-3, with D unclear. The sequenced material came from PBMCs. The TCR was taken from a woman aged 40-49 years in good health and CMV-seronegative. CDR3 sequence (DNA): TGTGCCAGCAGTGAAACCGGTAAAGGAAACACCATATATTTT. Its protein is CASSETGKGNTIYF.